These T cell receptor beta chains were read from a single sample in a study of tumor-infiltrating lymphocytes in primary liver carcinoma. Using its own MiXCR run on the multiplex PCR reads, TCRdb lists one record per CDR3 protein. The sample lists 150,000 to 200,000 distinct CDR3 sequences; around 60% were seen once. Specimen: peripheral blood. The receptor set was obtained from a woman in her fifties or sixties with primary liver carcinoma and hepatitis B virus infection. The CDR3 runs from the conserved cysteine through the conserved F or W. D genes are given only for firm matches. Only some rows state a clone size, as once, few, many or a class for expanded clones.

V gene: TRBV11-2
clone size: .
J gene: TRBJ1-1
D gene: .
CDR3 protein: CASSSDLWATNTEAFF
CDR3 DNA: TGTGCCAGTAGCTCAGATCTTTGGGCCACGAACACTGAAGCTTTCTTT

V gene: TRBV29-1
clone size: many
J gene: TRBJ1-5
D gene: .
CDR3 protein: CSARDGGNQPQHF
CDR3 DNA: TGCAGCGCCCGCGATGGGGGGAATCAGCCCCAGCATTTT

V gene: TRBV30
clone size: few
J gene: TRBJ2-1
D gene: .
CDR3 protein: CAWSALGGTSYNEQFF
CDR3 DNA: TGTGCCTGGAGTGCCCTTGGGGGGACATCCTACAATGAGCAGTTCTTC

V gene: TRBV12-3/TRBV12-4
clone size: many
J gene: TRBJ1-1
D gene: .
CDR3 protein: CASSSRGNTEAFF
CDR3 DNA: TGTGCCAGCAGTAGCAGGGGGAACACTGAAGCTTTCTTT

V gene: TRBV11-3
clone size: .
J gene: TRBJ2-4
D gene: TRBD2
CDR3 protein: CASSLVGRGSTKNIQYF
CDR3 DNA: TGTGCCAGCAGCTTAGTAGGCCGCGGGAGCACCAAAAACATACAGTACTTC

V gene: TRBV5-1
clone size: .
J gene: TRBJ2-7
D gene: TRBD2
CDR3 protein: CASSLDGRTSGTHEQYF
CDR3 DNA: TGCGCCAGCAGCTTGGATGGGAGGACTAGCGGGACCCACGAGCAGTACTTC

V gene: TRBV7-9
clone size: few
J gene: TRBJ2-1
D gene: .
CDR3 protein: CASSFQGTDNEQFF
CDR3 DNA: TGTGCCAGCAGCTTCCAAGGAACGGACAATGAGCAGTTCTTC

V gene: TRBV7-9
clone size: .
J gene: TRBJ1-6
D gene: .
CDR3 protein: CASSLEQDNSPLHF
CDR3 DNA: TGTGCCAGCAGCTTAGAACAGGATAATTCACCCCTCCACTTT

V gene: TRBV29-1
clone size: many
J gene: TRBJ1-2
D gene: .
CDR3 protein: CSVRNSYGYTF
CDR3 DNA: TGCAGCGTGCGAAACAGCTATGGCTACACCTTC

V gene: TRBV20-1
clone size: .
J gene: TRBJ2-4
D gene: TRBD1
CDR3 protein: CSARSGQLAKNIQYF
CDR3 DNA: TGCAGTGCTAGATCGGGACAGTTAGCCAAAAACATTCAGTACTTC

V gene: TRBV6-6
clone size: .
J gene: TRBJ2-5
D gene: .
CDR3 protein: CASSIDTQETQYF
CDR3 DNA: TGTGCCAGTAGTATTGACACTCAAGAGACCCAGTACTTC

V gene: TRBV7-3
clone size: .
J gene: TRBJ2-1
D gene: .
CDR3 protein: CASSLRTATDEQFF
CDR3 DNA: TGTGCCAGCAGCTTACGGACTGCCACGGATGAGCAGTTCTTC

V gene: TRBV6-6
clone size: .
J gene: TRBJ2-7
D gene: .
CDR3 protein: CASSYSPDYEQHF
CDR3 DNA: TGTGCCAGCAGTTACTCGCCGGACTACGAGCAGCACTTC

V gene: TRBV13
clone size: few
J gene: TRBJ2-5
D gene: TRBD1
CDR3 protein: CASSLRTGPQETQYF
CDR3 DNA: TGTGCCAGCAGCCTCCGGACAGGGCCGCAAGAGACCCAGTACTTC

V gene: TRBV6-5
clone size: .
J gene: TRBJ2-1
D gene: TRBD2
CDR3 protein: CVSSYGREGNEQFF
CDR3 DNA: TGTGTCAGTAGTTACGGGCGGGAGGGGAATGAGCAGTTCTTC

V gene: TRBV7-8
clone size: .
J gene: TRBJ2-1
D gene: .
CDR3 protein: CASSPTRHNEQFF
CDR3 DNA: TGTGCCAGCAGCCCAACGCGGCACAATGAGCAGTTCTTC

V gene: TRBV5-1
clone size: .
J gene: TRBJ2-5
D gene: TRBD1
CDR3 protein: CASHTGTGGAQYF
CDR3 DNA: TGCGCCAGCCACACCGGGACAGGGGGGGCCCAGTACTTC

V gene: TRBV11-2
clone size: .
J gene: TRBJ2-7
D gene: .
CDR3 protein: CASSLAWGDYEQYF
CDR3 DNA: TGTGCCAGCAGTCTTGCTTGGGGGGACTACGAGCAGTACTTC

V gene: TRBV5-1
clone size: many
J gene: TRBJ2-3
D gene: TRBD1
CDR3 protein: CASSSGTGTDTQYF
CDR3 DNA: TGCGCCAGCTCTTCCGGGACAGGCACAGATACGCAGTATTTT

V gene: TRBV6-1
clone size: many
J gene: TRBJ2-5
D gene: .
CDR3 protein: CASSEGLVGHETQYF
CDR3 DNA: TGTGCCAGCAGTGAAGGCCTAGTAGGGCACGAGACCCAGTACTTC

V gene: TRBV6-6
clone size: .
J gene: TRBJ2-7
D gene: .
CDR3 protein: CASSPRPQYEQYF
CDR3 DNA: TGTGCCAGCAGTCCTCGCCCCCAGTACGAGCAGTACTTC

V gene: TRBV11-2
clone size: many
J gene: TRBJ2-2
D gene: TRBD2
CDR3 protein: CASSLGQAGVRTGELFF
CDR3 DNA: TGTGCCAGCAGCTTAGGGCAAGCGGGAGTGCGCACCGGGGAGCTGTTTTTT

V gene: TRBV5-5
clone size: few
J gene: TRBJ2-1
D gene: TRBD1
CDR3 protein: CASSSQGVLRYDEQFF
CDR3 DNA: TGTGCCAGCAGCTCCCAGGGGGTTTTGAGGTACGATGAGCAGTTCTTC

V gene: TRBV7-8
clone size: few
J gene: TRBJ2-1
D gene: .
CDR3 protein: CASSRREGGHNEQFF
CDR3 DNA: TGTGCCAGCAGCCGCCGCGAGGGCGGCCACAATGAGCAGTTCTTC

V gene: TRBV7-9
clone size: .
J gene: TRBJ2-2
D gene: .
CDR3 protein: CASSLEAEWAGELFF
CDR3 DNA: TGTGCCAGCAGCTTAGAGGCGGAGTGGGCCGGGGAGCTGTTTTTT

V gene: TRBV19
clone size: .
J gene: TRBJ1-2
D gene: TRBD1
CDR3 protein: CGSSMARTGEYGYTF
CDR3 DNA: TGTGGCAGTAGTATGGCCCGGACAGGCGAGTATGGCTACACCTTC

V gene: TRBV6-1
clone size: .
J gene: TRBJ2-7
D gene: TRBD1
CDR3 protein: CASSTTGARGPYEQYF
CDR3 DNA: TGTGCCAGCAGTACTACAGGGGCACGCGGTCCCTACGAGCAGTACTTC

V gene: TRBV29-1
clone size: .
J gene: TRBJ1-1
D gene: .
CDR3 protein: CSGGRGEGTEASF
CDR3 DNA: TGCAGTGGTGGGAGAGGAGAAGGTACTGAAGCTTCCTTT

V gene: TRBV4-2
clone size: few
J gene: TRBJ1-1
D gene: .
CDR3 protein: CASSQSQGGTEAFF
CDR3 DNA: TGTGCCAGCAGCCAATCACAGGGCGGTACTGAAGCTTTCTTT

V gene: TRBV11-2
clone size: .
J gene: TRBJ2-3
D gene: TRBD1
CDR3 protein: CASSSTRLQGADMQYF
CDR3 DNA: TGTGCCAGCAGTTCAACCCGGTTACAGGGGGCAGATATGCAATATTTT

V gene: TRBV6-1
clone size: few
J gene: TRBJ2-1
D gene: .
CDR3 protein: CASSEVGRGAHTYNEQFF
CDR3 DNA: TGTGCCAGCAGTGAAGTGGGACGTGGGGCCCACACTTACAATGAGCAGTTCTTC

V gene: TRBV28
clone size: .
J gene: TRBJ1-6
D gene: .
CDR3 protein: CASTQGYSPLHF
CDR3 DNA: TGTGCCAGCACCCAGGGCTATTCACCCCTCCACTTT

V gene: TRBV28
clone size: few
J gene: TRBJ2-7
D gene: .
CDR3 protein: CASMETSYEQYF
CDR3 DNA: TGTGCCAGCATGGAGACCTCCTACGAGCAGTACTTC

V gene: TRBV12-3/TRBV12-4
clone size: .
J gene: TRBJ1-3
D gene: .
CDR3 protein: CASSSETVSGLRNTIYF
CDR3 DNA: TGTGCCAGCAGTTCAGAAACCGTGTCAGGTCTGAGAAACACCATATATTTT

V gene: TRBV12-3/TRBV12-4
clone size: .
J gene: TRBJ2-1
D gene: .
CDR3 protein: CAGSLDSLAVALEQFF
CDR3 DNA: TGTGCCGGCAGTTTAGATAGCCTAGCCGTAGCCCTTGAGCAGTTCTTC

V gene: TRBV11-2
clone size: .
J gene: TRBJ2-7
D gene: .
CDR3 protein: CASNLSGEDYEQYF
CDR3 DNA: TGTGCCAGCAACTTGTCAGGGGAGGACTACGAACAGTACTTC

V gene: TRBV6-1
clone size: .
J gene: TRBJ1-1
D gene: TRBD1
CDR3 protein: CASSGGTGRNTEAFF
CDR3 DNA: TGTGCCAGCAGCGGCGGGACAGGGAGGAACACTGAAGCTTTCTTT

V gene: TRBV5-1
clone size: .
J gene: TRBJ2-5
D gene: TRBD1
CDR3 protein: CTSSPRTGSGETQYF
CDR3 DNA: TGCACCAGCAGCCCACGGACAGGATCCGGGGAGACCCAGTACTTC

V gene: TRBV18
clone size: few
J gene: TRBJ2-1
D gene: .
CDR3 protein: CASSPTVGTNEQFF
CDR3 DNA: TGTGCCAGCTCACCGACGGTCGGTACTAATGAGCAGTTCTTC

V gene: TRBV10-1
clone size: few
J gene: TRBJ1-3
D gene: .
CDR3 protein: CASSEQPGSGNTIYF
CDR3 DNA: TGCGCCAGCAGTGAGCAGCCCGGCTCTGGAAACACCATATATTTT

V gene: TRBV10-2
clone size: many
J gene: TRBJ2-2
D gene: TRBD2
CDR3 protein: CASSGGSGRNTGELFF
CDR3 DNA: TGCGCCAGCAGTGGCGGTAGCGGGAGAAACACCGGGGAGCTGTTTTTT

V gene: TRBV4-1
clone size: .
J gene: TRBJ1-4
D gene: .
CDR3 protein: CASSQLPHNRDEKPFF
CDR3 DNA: TGCGCCAGCAGCCAACTACCACATAACCGGGATGAGAAACCGTTTTTT

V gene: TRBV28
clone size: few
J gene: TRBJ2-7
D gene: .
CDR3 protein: CASSSHIKSSEQYF
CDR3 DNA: TGTGCCAGCAGTAGTCACATAAAGTCCTCCGAGCAGTACTTC

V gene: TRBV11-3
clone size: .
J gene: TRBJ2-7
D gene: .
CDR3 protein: CASRPGEAYEQYF
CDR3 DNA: TGTGCCAGCAGGCCGGGGGAGGCCTACGAGCAGTATTTC

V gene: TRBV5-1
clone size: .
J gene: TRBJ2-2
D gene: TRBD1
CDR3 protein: CASSLTTGAMSAGELFF
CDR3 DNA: TGCGCCAGCAGCTTGACGACAGGGGCTATGTCGGCCGGGGAGCTGTTTTTT